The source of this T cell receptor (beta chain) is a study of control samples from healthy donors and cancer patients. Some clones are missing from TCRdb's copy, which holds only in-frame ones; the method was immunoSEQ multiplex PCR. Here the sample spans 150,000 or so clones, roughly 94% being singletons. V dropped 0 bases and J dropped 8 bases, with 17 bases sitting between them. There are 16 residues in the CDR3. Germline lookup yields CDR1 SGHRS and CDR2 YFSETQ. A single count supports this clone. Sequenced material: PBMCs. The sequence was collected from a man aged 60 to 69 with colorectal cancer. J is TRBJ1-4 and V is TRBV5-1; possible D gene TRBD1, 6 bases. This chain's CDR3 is CASSLARGGGREKLFF. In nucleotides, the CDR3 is TGCGCCAGCAGCTTGGCCCGGGGGGGCGGAAGGGAAAAACTGTTTTTT.